This TCR beta chain is drawn from a study of blood T cell repertoires in COVID-19. About the research overall: Italy, Spain and the United States were the sources of the convalescent and acute COVID-19 samples. T cells, B-cell-depleted T cells, or PBMCs provided the cDNA or gDNA that served as material.

Living in 20 to 30 US areas, the participants were between about 18 and 100 years of age. Self-reported history from a screening survey and questionnaire set each donor's cohort. The V gene's germline CDR1 is GTSNPN and CDR2 SVGIG (reference sequence). CDR3 length equals 14 residues. V shed 6 bases, J shed 8 bases, and the junction held 12 bases outside the gene matches. Profiled with immunoSEQ multiplex PCR; TCRdb holds only in-frame clones, not every one. The sample lists some 240,000 clones; 75% to 90% were seen once. The sequence was obtained from a woman aged 40-49 years with acute COVID-19. The rearrangement links TRBV30 to TRBJ1-4, with 7 bases matching TRBD1. The sample comprised PBMCs or T cells enriched from blood (not recorded which). For the CDR3, the DNA is TGTGCCTGCTTCGCCCGGGACAGAGACGAAAAACTGTTTTTT. Translating gives CACFARDRDEKLFF.